The following is a TCR beta chain sequence with its context. These data belong to a study of T cell repertoires in cytomegalovirus infection. Via MiXCR, TCRdb re-called the reads, giving one row per CDR3 protein. The sample records 250,000 to 300,000 distinct CDR3 sequences, roughly 25% being singletons. CDR1 is LNHDA and CDR2 is SQIVND in the germline V gene (reference sequence). The junction had 9 bases not matched to a gene; V was cut back by 8 bases and J by 0 bases. This CDR3 comprises 17 residues. The sample taken for sequencing was PBMCs. The chain recombines TRBV19 with TRBJ2-3; 12 nucleotides match TRBD2. The TCR sequence derives from a human donor in good health (CMV status not recorded). Some clones in this sample may be carry-over from other donors' samples. The CDR3 bases are TGTGCCAGTTCGCCGACTAGCGGGAGTACTAGCACAGATACGCAGTATTTT. It codes for CASSPTSGSTSTDTQYF.